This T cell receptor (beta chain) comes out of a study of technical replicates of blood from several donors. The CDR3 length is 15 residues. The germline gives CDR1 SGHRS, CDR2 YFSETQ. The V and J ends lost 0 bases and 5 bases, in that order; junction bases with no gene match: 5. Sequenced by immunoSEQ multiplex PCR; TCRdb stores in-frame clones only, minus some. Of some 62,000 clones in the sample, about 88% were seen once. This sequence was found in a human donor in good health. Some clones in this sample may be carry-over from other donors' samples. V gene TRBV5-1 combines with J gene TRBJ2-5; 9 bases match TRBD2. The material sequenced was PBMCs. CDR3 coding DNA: TGCGCCAGCAGCTTGGGCGGGGGGGCCTCGGAGACCCAGTACTTC. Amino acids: CASSLGGGASETQYF.